This T cell receptor beta chain was profiled in a study of CD8 T cells in ankylosing spondylitis (dated by TCRdb to about 2017). For context, the study as a whole: The study set out to find disease-linked TCR variants by profiling T cell receptor beta repertoires in ankylosing spondylitis patients and healthy donors. Peripheral blood was sampled, and synovial fluid was also collected from ankylosing spondylitis patients. The whole study cohort included roughly 110 healthy donors and roughly 24 ankylosing spondylitis patients.

V trim: 5 bases; J trim: 7 bases; unmatched bases: 8. The CDR3, from cysteine to phenylalanine, totals 16 residues. Of the read, only the CDR3 DNA is kept; its 48 bases are in frame from base 1. From a lookup of the germline V gene (reference sequence), CDR1 and CDR2 are LGHDT and YNNKEL. Sequencing was carried out with an Illumina HiSeq 2500. Quantitative 5'-RACE with molecular barcodes was used to prepare TCR beta libraries. From the authors' description of their analysis: Disease-linked TCR variants were identified with a new computational method built on a probabilistic model of VDJ rearrangement. The public reads were run again by TCRdb, first through fastp at Q25 and then through MiXCR, and only productive beta chains were kept. Each CDR3 protein appears once, grouped with its most common genes and DNA. Here the V and J calls rest on TCRdb's processing, not on the authors' analysis. The sample table holds around 33,000 distinct CDR3 sequences, of which roughly 7.2% were seen once. Clones ranked in the top ten supply more than 9% of the sample.

This clonotype was picked up many times. Its antigen is unknown. No clone much larger than this one lies a single base away; base qualities are absent. The paper as a whole reports these results and caveats: Some TCR beta motif variants had previously been reported in synovial fluid and blood of reactive arthritis patients, which suggested common disease-initiation mechanisms. A TCR beta motif of about 8 highly homologous amino acid variants appeared characteristic of blood from ankylosing spondylitis patients. In peripheral blood, the disease-linked clones were found at relatively low frequencies and had a CD8+ phenotype. Significant enrichment of the disease-linked clones was reported in matched synovial fluid samples from ankylosing spondylitis patients.

The rearrangement joined TRBV3-1 to TRBJ2-1; TRBD2 matches 13 bases in the middle. The sample taken for sequencing was blood, either unsorted or a sorted T cell fraction (not recorded which). This clonotype was obtained from a male donor with ankylosing spondylitis or in good health (not recorded which). The CDR3 protein is CASSIGETSGRNEQFF. The DNA reads TGTGCCAGCAGCATCGGCGAGACTAGCGGGAGGAATGAGCAGTTCTTC.